The clone carrying this T cell receptor (beta chain) was recorded many times. This sample is drawn from a study of breast tumors, draining lymph nodes, adjacent tissues. TCRdb recomputed calls from the multiplex PCR reads with MiXCR, one row per CDR3 protein. Here the sample spans fewer than 200,000 distinct CDR3 sequences, 25% to 40% being singletons. Breast cancer patients provided tissue from their axillary draining lymph nodes. This clonotype was obtained from a female donor with breast cancer. Some clones in this sample may be carry-over from other donors' samples. The sequenced sample consisted of axillary lymph node tissue.

The CDR3 here is CASSAGLTGNTIYF. Written as DNA, the CDR3 is TGTGCCAGCAGCGCGGGACTGACCGGAAACACCATATATTTT. The chain recombines TRBV2 with TRBJ1-3, with D tentatively TRBD1 (5 bases). Looked up from germline, CDR1 is SNHLY and CDR2 is FYNNEI. Trimming took off 6 bases at V and 4 bases at J, with 13 bases between the two ends. The CDR3 loop spans 14 amino acids.